This TCR beta chain was identified in a study of blood T cells in healthy people across ages. Alongside a J-beta primer mix, a sample-barcoded 5' primer served in a second PCR lasting about 7 to 11 cycles. MiXCR was run by TCRdb on the 5' RACE reads, yielding one entry per CDR3 protein. The profile shows about 810,000 distinct CDR3 sequences, around 34% of them singletons. Deletions cut 4 bases from V and 15 bases from J, with 19 bases between. Per germline, CDR1 SGHDN and CDR2 FVKESK. The CDR3 consists of 13 residues. Sequenced: blood. This clonotype was obtained from a man between 18 and 35 years old in good health. The gene calls are TRBV14 and TRBJ2-1; maybe TRBD1 (5 bases). The CDR3, as DNA: TGTGCCAGCAGCCTGAGCCACCAGGGCCCGACGTTCTTC. Protein sequence: CASSLSHQGPTFF.